Following are 13 T cell receptor beta chains from one sample sequenced in a study of cytomegalovirus exposure and HLA in healthy donors. The PCR ran on 60 Vbeta and 13 Jbeta primers. Produced via immunoSEQ multiplex PCR; TCRdb's table is partial and in-frame only. The sample yields approximately 190,000 clones, about four fifths seen once. The sequencing input was PBMCs. Receptor source: a woman aged 25 to 45 in good health and CMV-seropositive.

A note on this clone: The identical CDR3 is also encoded by other nucleotide sequences in the sample. The V and J genes are TRBV19 and TRBJ2-7, with a tentative D call TRBD2 (5 bases). The CDR3 runs 14 residues. Trimming left V 3 bases short and J 0 bases short, with 9 bases between. Germline lookup yields CDR1 LNHDA and CDR2 SQIVND (reference sequence). The CDR3 sequence: CASSIAGSSYEQYF. CDR3 sequence (DNA): TGTGCCAGTAGTATTGCGGGTAGCTCCTACGAGCAGTACTTC.

This clone was counted once. The CDR3 DNA is TGTGCCAGCAGCTTGGCCGGGATCGGCAGGTCCTCTGGGGCCAACGTCCTGACTTTC. Translating it yields CASSLAGIGRSSGANVLTF. V gene TRBV5-5 combines with J gene TRBJ2-6; D perhaps matches TRBD2 (5 bases). V was cut by 0 bases and J by 0 bases, with 16 bases left in between. There are 19 residues in the CDR3. From germline, CDR1 is SGHKS and CDR2 YYEKEE (reference sequence).

The V gene is TRBV6-6, the J gene TRBJ1-6; possibly TRBD1 for D (5 bases). CDR1 is MNHNY, CDR2 SVGAGI, per germline (reference sequence). The CDR3 contains 12 residues. Trimming shortened V by 8 bases and J by 6 bases, and 8 bases separated the two germline ends. CDR3 in DNA: TGTGCCAGCCGGGGGTTTAATTCACCCCTCCACTTT. Encoded protein: CASRGFNSPLHF.

V and J are TRBV7-9 and TRBJ1-2; 8 bases agree with TRBD1. J lost 5 bases, V lost 5 bases, and 19 bases had no gene match. This CDR3 is built from 18 residues. Germline V CDR1 and CDR2: SEHNR, FQNEAQ (reference sequence). The CDR3 is CASSGPRGPAVYPYGYTF. CDR3 bases: TGTGCCAGCAGCGGCCCCAGGGGGCCGGCCGTATACCCGTATGGCTACACCTTC. Full variable domain (missing parts from reference TRBV7-9 and TRBJ1-2): DTGVSQNPRHKITKRGQNVTFRCDPISEHNRLYWYRQTLGQGPEFLTYFQNEAQLEKSRLLSDRFSAERPKGSFSTLEIQRTEQGDSAMYLCASSGPRGPAVYPYGYTFGSGTRLTVV.

The CDR3 region is CASSPWTAKGEQFF. The CDR3 DNA is TGTGCCAGCAGTCCGTGGACAGCTAAGGGGGAGCAGTTCTTC. The chain uses TRBV28 and TRBJ2-1, with D maybe TRBD1 (6 bases). The CDR3 contains 14 residues. Germline V CDR1 and CDR2: MDHEN, SYDVKM. The germline V and J ends were trimmed by 5 bases and 10 bases, with 18 bases remaining between them.

This chain links TRBV19 with TRBJ1-3; TRBD1 agrees at 7 bases. J was trimmed by 2 bases and V by 5 bases; bases with no gene match: 12. The germline CDR1 and CDR2 sequences are LNHDA and SQIVND (reference sequence). The CDR3 contains 17 residues. The CDR3 sequence: CASSRATGVITGNTIYF. CDR3 nucleotides: TGTGCCAGTAGTCGAGCTACAGGGGTTATTACTGGAAACACCATATATTTT.

The table lists this clone with a few counts. The chain uses TRBV5-6 and TRBJ2-5; the match to TRBD1 covers 8 bases. This CDR3 has 15 residues. The trim removed 1 base at V and 2 bases at J, leaving 4 bases unmatched. The V gene's germline CDR1 is SGHDT and CDR2 YYEEEE. For the CDR3, the DNA is TGTGCCAGCAGCTTGCGGACAGGGTTACAAGAGACCCAGTACTTC. Its protein product is CASSLRTGLQETQYF.

The chain has TRBV11-3 and TRBJ2-5; TRBD2 aligns across 7 bases. The germline V gene has CDR1 SGHNT and CDR2 YENEEA. V lost 1 base to trimming and J lost 2 bases; unmatched junction nucleotides: 10. The CDR3 spans 17 residues. The chain's CDR3 is CASSLVPRGIGQETQYF. DNA for the CDR3: TGTGCCAGCAGCTTAGTCCCGCGGGGGATTGGGCAAGAGACCCAGTACTTC. The full variable domain, in which reference TRBV11-3 and TRBJ2-5 provide the parts outside the CDR3, is EAGVVQSPRYKIIEKKQPVAFWCNPISGHNTLYWYLQNLGQGPELLIRYENEEAVDDSQLPKDRFSAERLKGVDSTLKIQPAELGDSAVYLCASSLVPRGIGQETQYFGPGTRLLVL.

The rearrangement uses TRBV18 and TRBJ2-3, with D possibly TRBD1 on 6 matching bases. CDR3 length equals 15 residues. Per the germline V gene, CDR1 is KGHSH and CDR2 is LQKENI. Trimming cost V 3 bases and J 1 base, with 11 bases left between them. The DNA for the CDR3 is TGTGCCAGCTCACCGGACAGCCTACGCACAGATACGCAGTATTTT. It codes for CASSPDSLRTDTQYF.

The table lists this clone with a few counts. This chain joins TRBV2 and TRBJ2-1; the D gene is possibly TRBD1 (5 bases). V gave up 4 bases and J gave up 1 base, with 17 bases separating them. The CDR3 runs to 17 residues. Per germline, CDR1 SNHLY and CDR2 FYNNEI. Here the CDR3 reads CASSVGATGRSYNEQFF. DNA of the CDR3: TGTGCCAGCAGTGTAGGGGCGACTGGGCGGTCCTACAATGAGCAGTTCTTC.

The chain uses TRBV28 and TRBJ1-1; no clear D gene. Germline V gene sequence: CDR1 MDHEN, CDR2 SYDVKM. This CDR3 is 12 amino acids long. V was pared by 5 bases and J by 0 bases, with 4 bases between. CDR3 bases: TGTGCCAGCAGTCACATGAACACTGAAGCTTTCTTT. Amino acids: CASSHMNTEAFF. Filled out from reference TRBV28 and TRBJ1-1, the complete variable domain reads DVKVTQSSRYLVKRTGEKVFLECVQDMDHENMFWYRQDPGLGLRLIYFSYDVKMKEKGDIPEGYSVSREKKERFSLILESASTNQTSMYLCASSHMNTEAFFGQGTRLTVV.

This chain uses TRBV18 with TRBJ1-2, with D perhaps matching TRBD1 (6 bases). This CDR3 has 14 amino acids. Trimming removed 2 bases from V and 4 bases from J, with 11 bases in between. Per germline, CDR1 KGHSH and CDR2 LQKENI. The CDR3 sequence is CASSPAGEGYGYTF. DNA of the CDR3: TGTGCCAGCTCACCAGCAGGGGAAGGCTATGGCTACACCTTC. Looking up the rest from reference TRBV18 and TRBJ1-2 gives the full variable domain: NAGVMQNPRHLVRRRGQEARLRCSPMKGHSHVYWYRQLPEEGLKFMVYLQKENIIDESGMPKERFSAEFPKEGPSILRIQQVVRGDSAAYFCASSPAGEGYGYTFGSGTRLTVV.

The rearrangement links TRBV30 to TRBJ1-2; D remains unclear. The germline gives CDR1 GTSNPN, CDR2 SVGIG (reference sequence). This CDR3 contains 13 residues. Trimming stripped 2 bases from V and 7 bases from J, with 14 bases between. The CDR3 here is CAWSPLSPGGYTF. The CDR3 DNA reads TGTGCCTGGAGTCCCCTGTCGCCGGGTGGCTACACCTTC.